This TCR beta chain was captured in a study of T cell responses to AZD1222 COVID-19 vaccine. Study-level results: Baseline testing showed seropositivity in only a handful of AZD1222 recipients.

Generated by immunoSEQ multiplex PCR, the TCRdb table keeps only in-frame clones and is missing some. The sample lists around 87,000 clones, approximately 90% occurring once. CDR1 and CDR2 (germline): MDHEN, SYDVKM. V was clipped by 5 bases and J by 4 bases, with 21 bases between them. CDR3 size: 17 residues. With regard to this clone: Its target is unknown.

Sequenced here: peripheral blood, sampled 28 days after the second AZD1222 dose. The receptor was derived from an adult who received the AZD1222 COVID-19 vaccine. This chain uses TRBV28 with TRBJ1-3; TRBD1 is a possible D gene (5 bases). This chain's CDR3 is CASSLLGPGLVGNTIYF. The CDR3 bases are TGTGCCAGCAGTCTTCTCGGACCGGGGCTTGTAGGAAACACCATATATTTT.